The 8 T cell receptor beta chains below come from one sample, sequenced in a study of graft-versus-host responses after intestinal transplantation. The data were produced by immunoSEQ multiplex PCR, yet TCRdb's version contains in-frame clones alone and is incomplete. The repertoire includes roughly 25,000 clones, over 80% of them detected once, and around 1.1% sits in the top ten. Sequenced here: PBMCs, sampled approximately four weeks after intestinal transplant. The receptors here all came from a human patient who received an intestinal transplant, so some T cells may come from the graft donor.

In DNA form, the CDR3 reads TGTGCGTTGGAGAGGGAATTTAGGTACGAGCAGTACTTC. It codes for CALEREFRYEQYF. The chain combines TRBV9 with TRBJ2-7, with D possibly matching TRBD2 (5 bases). CDR3 length: 13 residues. The germline gives CDR1 SGDLS, CDR2 YYNGEE.

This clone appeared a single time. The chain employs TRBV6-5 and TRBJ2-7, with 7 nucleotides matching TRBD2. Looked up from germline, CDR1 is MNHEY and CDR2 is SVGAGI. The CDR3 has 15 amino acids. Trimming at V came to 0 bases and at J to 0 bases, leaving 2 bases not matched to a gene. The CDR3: CASSYSGGSSYEQYF. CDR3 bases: TGTGCCAGCAGTTACTCTGGCGGGAGCTCCTACGAGCAGTACTTC.

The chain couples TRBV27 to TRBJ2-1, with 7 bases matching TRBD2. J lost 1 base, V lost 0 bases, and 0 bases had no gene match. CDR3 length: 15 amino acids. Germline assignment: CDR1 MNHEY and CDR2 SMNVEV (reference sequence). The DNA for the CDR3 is TGTGCCAGCAGTTTATCGGGAGGGTCCTACAATGAGCAGTTCTTC. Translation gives CASSLSGGSYNEQFF.

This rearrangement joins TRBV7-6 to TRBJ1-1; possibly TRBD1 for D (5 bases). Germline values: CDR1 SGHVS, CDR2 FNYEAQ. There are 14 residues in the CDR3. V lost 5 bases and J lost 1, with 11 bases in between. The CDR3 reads CASSQGSQNTEAFF. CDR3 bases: TGTGCCAGCAGCCAGGGTTCCCAGAACACTGAAGCTTTCTTT.

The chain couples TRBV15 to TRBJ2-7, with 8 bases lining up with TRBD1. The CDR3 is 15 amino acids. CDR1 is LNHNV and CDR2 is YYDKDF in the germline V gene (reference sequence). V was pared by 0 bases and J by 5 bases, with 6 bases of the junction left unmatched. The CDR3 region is CATSREPQGANEQYF. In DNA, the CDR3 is TGTGCCACCAGCAGAGAACCGCAGGGGGCCAACGAGCAGTACTTC.

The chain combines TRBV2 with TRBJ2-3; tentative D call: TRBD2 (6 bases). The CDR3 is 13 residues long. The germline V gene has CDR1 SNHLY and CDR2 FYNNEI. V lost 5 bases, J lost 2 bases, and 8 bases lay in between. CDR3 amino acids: CASSWDSTDTQYF. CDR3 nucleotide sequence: TGTGCCAGCAGTTGGGACTCCACAGATACGCAGTATTTT. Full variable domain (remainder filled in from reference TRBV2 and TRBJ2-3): EPEVTQTPSHQVTQMGQEVILRCVPISNHLYFYWYRQILGQKVEFLVSFYNNEISEKSEIFDDQFSVERPDGSNFTLKIRSTKLEDSAMYFCASSWDSTDTQYFGPGTRLTVL.

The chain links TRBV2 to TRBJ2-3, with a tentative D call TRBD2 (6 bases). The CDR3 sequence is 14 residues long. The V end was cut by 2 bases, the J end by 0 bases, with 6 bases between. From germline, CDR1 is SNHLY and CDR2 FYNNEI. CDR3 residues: CASSESGSTDTQYF. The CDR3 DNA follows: TGTGCCAGCAGTGAAAGCGGGAGCACAGATACGCAGTATTTT. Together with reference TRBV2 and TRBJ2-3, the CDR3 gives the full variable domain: EPEVTQTPSHQVTQMGQEVILRCVPISNHLYFYWYRQILGQKVEFLVSFYNNEISEKSEIFDDQFSVERPDGSNFTLKIRSTKLEDSAMYFCASSESGSTDTQYFGPGTRLTVL.

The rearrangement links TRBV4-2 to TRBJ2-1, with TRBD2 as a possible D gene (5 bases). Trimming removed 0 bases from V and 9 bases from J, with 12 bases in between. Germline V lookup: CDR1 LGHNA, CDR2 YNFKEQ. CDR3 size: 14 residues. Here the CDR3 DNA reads TGTGCCAGCAGCCAAGATCAGCGGCTAGGTGAGCAGTTCTTC. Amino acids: CASSQDQRLGEQFF.